This T cell receptor (beta chain) originates from a study of breast tumors, draining lymph nodes, adjacent tissues. Trimming at V came to 8 bases and at J to 6 bases, leaving 6 bases not matched to a gene. The CDR3 has 13 amino acids. The lymph nodes were axillary draining lymph nodes from breast cancer patients. This clonotype appeared many times. Its antigen is currently unknown. Study results and limitations: Tumor repertoires ranked between lymph nodes and nontumor tissue in diversity, with V and J gene preferences.

One entry per CDR3 protein, called by TCRdb with MiXCR from the multiplex PCR reads. Among some 150,000 distinct CDR3 sequences, approximately 20% were seen once, and the ten largest hold more than 2.5%. The chain combines TRBV12-3 or TRBV12-4 with TRBJ2-3; 9 bases agree with TRBD2. The receptor was derived from a female donor with breast cancer. Some clones in this sample may be carry-over from other donors' samples. Specimen: axillary lymph node tissue. The CDR3 DNA sequence: TGTGCCAGCGGGCTAGCGGGAAGGGATACGCAGTATTTT. As protein: CASGLAGRDTQYF.